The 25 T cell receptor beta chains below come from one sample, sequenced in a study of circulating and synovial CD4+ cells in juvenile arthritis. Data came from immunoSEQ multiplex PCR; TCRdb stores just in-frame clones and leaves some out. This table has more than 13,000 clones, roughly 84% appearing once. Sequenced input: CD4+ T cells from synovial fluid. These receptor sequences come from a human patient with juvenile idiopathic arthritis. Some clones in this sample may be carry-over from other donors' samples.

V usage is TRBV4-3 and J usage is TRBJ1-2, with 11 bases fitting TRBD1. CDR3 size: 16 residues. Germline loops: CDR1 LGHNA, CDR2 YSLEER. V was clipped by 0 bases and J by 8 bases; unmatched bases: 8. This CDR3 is CASSQDSRGQGAGYTF. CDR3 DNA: TGCGCCAGCAGCCAAGATTCTCGAGGACAGGGGGCCGGCTACACCTTC.

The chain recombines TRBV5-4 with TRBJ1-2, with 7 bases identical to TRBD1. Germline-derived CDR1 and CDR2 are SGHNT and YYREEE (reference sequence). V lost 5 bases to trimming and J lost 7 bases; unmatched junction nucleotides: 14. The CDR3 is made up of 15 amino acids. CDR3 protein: CASRTDRAQSGGYTF. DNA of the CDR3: TGTGCCAGCAGAACCGACAGGGCGCAATCAGGTGGCTACACCTTC.

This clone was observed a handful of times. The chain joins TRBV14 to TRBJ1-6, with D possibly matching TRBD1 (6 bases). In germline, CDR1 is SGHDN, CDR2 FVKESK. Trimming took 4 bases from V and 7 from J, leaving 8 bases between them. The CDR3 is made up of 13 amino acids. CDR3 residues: CASSLTGNSPLHF. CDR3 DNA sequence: TGTGCCAGCAGCCTCACAGGGAATTCACCCCTCCACTTT. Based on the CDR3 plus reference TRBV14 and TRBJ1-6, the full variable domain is EAGVTQFPSHSVIEKGQTVTLRCDPISGHDNLYWYRRVMGKEIKFLLHFVKESKQDESGMPNNRFLAERTGGTYSTLKVQPAELEDSGVYFCASSLTGNSPLHFGNGTRLTVT.

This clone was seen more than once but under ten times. CDR3: CASSAKGLAATDTQYF. The CDR3 bases are TGTGCCAGCAGCGCGAAGGGACTAGCGGCCACAGATACGCAGTATTTT. The V gene is TRBV9, the J gene TRBJ2-3, with 11 bases matching TRBD2. V shed 3 bases, J shed 2 bases, and the junction held 5 bases outside the gene matches. This CDR3 is 16 amino acids long. Germline V lookup: CDR1 SGDLS, CDR2 YYNGEE.

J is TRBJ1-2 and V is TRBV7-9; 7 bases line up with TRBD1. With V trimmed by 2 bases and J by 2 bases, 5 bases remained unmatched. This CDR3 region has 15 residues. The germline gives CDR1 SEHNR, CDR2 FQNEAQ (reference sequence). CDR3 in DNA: TGTGCCAGCAGCTTACCCGGACAGGAGAACTATGGCTACACCTTC. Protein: CASSLPGQENYGYTF. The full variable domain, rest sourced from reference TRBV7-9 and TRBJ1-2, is DTGVSQNPRHKITKRGQNVTFRCDPISEHNRLYWYRQTLGQGPEFLTYFQNEAQLEKSRLLSDRFSAERPKGSFSTLEIQRTEQGDSAMYLCASSLPGQENYGYTFGSGTRLTVV.

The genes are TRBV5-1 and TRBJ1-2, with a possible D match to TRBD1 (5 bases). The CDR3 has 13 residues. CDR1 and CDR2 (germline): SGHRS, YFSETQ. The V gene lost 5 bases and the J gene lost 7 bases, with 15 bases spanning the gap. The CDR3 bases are TGCGCCAGCAGGTCCCGGGACTCTGGTGGCTACACCTTC. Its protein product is CASRSRDSGGYTF.

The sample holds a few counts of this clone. The CDR3 region has the DNA TGTGCCAGCTCACTCCGAGGAGGGGATAATTCACCCCTCCACTTT. This codes for CASSLRGGDNSPLHF. The chain couples TRBV18 to TRBJ1-6; maybe TRBD1 (5 bases). The germline V gene encodes CDR1 KGHSH and CDR2 LQKENI. The CDR3 is made up of 15 amino acids. V was pared by 4 bases and J by 5 bases, with 12 bases between.

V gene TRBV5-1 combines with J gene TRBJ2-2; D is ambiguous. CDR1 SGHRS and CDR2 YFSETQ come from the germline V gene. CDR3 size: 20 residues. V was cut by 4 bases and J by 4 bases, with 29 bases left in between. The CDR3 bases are TGCGCCAGCAGCCGAAATGTAGCAGTTTCTTCCTCCGTTAGCACCGGGGAGCTGTTTTTT. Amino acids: CASSRNVAVSSSVSTGELFF.

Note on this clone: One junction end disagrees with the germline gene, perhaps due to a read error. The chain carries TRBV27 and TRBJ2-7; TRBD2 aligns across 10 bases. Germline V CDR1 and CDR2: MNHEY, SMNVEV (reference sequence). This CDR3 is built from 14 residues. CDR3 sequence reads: CASGLSAGGDEQYF. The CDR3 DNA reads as TGTGCCAGCGGTTTGTCAGCGGGAGGGGATGAGCAGTACTTC.

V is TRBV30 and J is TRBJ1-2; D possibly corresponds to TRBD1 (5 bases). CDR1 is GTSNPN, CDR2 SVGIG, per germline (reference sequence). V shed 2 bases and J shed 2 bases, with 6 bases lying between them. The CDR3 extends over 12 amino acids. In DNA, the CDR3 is TGTGCCTGGAGTCCAGGGAACTATGGCTACACCTTC. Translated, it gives CAWSPGNYGYTF.

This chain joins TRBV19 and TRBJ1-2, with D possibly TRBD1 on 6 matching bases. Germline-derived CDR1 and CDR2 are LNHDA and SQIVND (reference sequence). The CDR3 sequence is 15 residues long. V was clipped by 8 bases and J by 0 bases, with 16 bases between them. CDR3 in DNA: TGTGCCAGTGCCGGGACATGGGGAGCTAACTATGGCTACACCTTC. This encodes CASAGTWGANYGYTF.

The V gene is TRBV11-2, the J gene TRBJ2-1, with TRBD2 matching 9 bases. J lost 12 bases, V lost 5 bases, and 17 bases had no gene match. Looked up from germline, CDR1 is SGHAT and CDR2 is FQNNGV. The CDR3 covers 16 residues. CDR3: CASSKSSGEVVGGQFF. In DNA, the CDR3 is TGTGCCAGCAGCAAATCTAGCGGGGAGGTTGTTGGAGGGCAGTTCTTC.

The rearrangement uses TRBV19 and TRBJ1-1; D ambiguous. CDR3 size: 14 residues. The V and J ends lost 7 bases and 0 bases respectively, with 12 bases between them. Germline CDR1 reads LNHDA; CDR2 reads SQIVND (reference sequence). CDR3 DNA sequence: TGTGCCAGTACCTTAACAGAGATGAACACTGAAGCTTTCTTT. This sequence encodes CASTLTEMNTEAFF.

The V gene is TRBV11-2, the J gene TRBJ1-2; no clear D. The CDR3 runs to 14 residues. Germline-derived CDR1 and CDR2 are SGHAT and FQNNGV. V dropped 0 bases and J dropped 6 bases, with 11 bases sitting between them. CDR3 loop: CASSLDLGGDGYTF. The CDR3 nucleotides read TGTGCCAGCAGCTTAGATCTAGGCGGGGATGGCTACACCTTC.

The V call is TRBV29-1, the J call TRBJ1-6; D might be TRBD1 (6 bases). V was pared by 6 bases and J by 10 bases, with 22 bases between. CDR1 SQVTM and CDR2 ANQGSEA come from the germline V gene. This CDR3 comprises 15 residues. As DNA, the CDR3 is TGCAGCGTCCTCGTTGCAGGGGCCAGGGGATCACCCCTCCACTTT. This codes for CSVLVAGARGSPLHF.

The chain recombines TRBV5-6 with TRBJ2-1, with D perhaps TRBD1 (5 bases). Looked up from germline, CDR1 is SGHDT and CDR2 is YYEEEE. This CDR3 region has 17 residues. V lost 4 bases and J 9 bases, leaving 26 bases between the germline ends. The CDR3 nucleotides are TGTGCCAGCAGCCCCCCTTCTACAGGCCTGGCCTGGGGTGAGCAGTTCTTC. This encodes CASSPPSTGLAWGEQFF.

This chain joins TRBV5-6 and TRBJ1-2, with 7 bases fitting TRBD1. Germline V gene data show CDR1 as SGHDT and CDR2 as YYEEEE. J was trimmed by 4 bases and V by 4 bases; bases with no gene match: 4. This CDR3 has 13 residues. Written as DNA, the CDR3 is TGTGCCAGCAGCCCCAGACAGGGCTATGGCTACACCTTC. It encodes CASSPRQGYGYTF.

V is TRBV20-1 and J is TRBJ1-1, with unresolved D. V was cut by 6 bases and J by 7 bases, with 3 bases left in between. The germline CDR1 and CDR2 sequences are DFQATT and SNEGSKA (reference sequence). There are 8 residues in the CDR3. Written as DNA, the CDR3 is TGCAGTGCCTTTGAAGCTTTCTTT. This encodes CSAFEAFF.

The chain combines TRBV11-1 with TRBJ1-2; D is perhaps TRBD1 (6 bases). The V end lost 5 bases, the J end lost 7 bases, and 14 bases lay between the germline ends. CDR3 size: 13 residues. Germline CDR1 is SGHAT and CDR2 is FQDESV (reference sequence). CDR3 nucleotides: TGTGCCAGCAGCCCCAACGGGGGGCTTGGCTACACCTTC. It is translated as CASSPNGGLGYTF.

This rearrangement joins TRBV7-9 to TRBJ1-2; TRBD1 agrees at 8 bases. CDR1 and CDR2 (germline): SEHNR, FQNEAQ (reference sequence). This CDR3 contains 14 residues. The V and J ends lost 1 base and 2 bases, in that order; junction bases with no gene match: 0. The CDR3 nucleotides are TGTGCCAGCAGCTTAGGACAGGGGAACTATGGCTACACCTTC. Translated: CASSLGQGNYGYTF.

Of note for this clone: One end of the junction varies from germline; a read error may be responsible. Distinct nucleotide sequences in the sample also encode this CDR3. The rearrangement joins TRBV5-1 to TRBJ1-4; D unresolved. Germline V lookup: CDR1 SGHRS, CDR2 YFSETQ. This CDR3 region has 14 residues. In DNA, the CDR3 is TGCGCCAGCAGCTCCCTCGGCGGGGATGAAAAACTGTTTTTC. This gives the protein CASSSLGGDEKLFF.

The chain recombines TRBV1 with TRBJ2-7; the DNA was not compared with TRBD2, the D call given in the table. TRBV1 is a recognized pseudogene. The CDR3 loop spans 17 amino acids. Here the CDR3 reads CTSSRGGGTSDSYEQYF. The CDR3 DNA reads TGCACCAGCAGCCGAGGGGGAGGGACTAGCGACTCCTACGAGCAGTACTTC.

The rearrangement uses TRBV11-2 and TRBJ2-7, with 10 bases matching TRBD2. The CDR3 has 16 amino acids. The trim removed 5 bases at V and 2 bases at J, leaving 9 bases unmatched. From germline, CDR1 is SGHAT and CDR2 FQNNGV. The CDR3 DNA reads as TGTGCCAGCAGCACGTTAGCGGGGGGCGACCCCTACGAGCAGTACTTC. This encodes CASSTLAGGDPYEQYF.

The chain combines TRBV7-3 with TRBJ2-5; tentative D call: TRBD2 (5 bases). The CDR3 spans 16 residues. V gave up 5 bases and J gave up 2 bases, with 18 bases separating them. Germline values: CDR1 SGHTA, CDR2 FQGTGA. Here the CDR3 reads CASSLGPSGGQETQYF. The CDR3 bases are TGTGCCAGCAGCCTTGGACCGTCAGGAGGTCAAGAGACCCAGTACTTC.

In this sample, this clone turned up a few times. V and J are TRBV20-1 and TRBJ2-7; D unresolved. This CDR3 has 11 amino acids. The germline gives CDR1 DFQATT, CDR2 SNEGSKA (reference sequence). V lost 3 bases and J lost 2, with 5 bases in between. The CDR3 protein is CSASFPYEQYF. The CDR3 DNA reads TGCAGTGCTAGCTTTCCCTACGAGCAGTACTTC.